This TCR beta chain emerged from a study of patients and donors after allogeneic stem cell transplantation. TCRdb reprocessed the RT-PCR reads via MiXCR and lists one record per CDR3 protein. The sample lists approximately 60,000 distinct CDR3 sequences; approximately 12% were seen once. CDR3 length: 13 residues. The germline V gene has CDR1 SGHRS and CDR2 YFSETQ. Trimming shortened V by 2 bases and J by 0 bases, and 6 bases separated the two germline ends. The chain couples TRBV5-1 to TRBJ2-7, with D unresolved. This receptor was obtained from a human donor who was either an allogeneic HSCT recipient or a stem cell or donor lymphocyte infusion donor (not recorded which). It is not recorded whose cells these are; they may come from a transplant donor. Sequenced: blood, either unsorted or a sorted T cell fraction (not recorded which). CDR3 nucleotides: TGCGCCAGCAGCTTCGACGTCTCCTACGAGCAGTACTTC. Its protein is CASSFDVSYEQYF.